These 29 T cell receptor beta chains came from one sample sequenced in a study of blood T cell repertoires in COVID-19. The data were produced by immunoSEQ multiplex PCR, yet TCRdb's version contains in-frame clones alone and is incomplete. Among roughly 260,000 clones listed, just over 90% were seen once. Sequenced material: PBMCs or T cells enriched from blood (not recorded which). Receptor source: a woman aged 18-29 years who had recovered from COVID-19.

The CDR3, as DNA: TGCGCCAGCAGCCAAGTTCTTGGGTCTAGCGGGGGCCCCACAGATACGCAGTATTTT. It translates to CASSQVLGSSGGPTDTQYF. V gene TRBV4-3 combines with J gene TRBJ2-3; 10 bases match TRBD2. V was pared by 1 base and J by 2 bases, with 12 bases of the junction left unmatched. This CDR3 is built from 19 residues. Germline V CDR1 and CDR2: LGHNA, YSLEER.

V usage is TRBV7-2 and J usage is TRBJ2-7, with a weak D call TRBD1 (5 bases). There are 15 residues in the CDR3. V gave up 5 bases and J gave up 3 bases, with 17 bases separating them. Looked up from germline, CDR1 is SGHTA and CDR2 is FQGNSA. In DNA form, the CDR3 reads TGTGCCAGCAGCCCCTCCAGGGCCCGAATCTACGAGCAGTACTTC. Amino acid sequence: CASSPSRARIYEQYF.

This chain joins TRBV4-2 and TRBJ1-2, with 7 bases aligning to TRBD1. CDR1 and CDR2 from the germline V gene are LGHNA and YNFKEQ. Trimming at V came to 4 bases and at J to 5 bases, leaving 10 bases not matched to a gene. CDR3 size: 15 residues. The CDR3 sequence is CASSRDREFKYGYTF. In nucleotides, the CDR3 is TGTGCCAGCAGCCGGGACAGAGAATTTAAATATGGCTACACCTTC.

The chain combines TRBV5-4 with TRBJ2-7, with TRBD1 as a possible D gene (5 bases). Germline V gene data show CDR1 as SGHNT and CDR2 as YYREEE (reference sequence). There are 12 residues in the CDR3. Trimming cost V 1 base and J 4 bases, with 6 bases left between them. The CDR3: CASSLQGYEQYF. As DNA, the CDR3 is TGTGCCAGCAGCTTGCAGGGTTACGAGCAGTACTTC.

V is TRBV3-1 (or the pseudogene TRBV3-2) and J is TRBJ2-7, with D perhaps TRBD2 (6 bases). Per the germline V gene, CDR1 is LGHDT and CDR2 is YNNKEL (reference sequence). Trimming removed 0 bases at V and 9 bases at J, with 12 bases between. This CDR3 has 13 amino acids. DNA of the CDR3: TGTGCCAGCAGCCAAGAGGGGACTCCTGGGCAGTACTTC. It encodes CASSQEGTPGQYF.

The V gene is TRBV4-1, the J gene TRBJ1-1; possibly TRBD1 for D (5 bases). Trimming cost V 4 bases and J 4 bases, with 13 bases left between them. This CDR3 spans 14 amino acids. Germline V gives CDR1 MGHRA, CDR2 YSYEKL. In DNA, the CDR3 is TGCGCCAGCAGCCCGGTTGGAGGGACCACTGAAGCTTTCTTT. It yields the protein CASSPVGGTTEAFF.

The chain joins TRBV7-3 to TRBJ1-1; a possible D gene is TRBD1 (5 bases). The CDR3 sequence is 13 residues long. V lost 2 bases and J lost 5, with 9 bases in between. Germline V gene data show CDR1 as SGHTA and CDR2 as FQGTGA. The CDR3 protein is CASSLDRETEAFF. CDR3 DNA sequence: TGTGCCAGCAGCTTAGACAGAGAAACTGAAGCTTTCTTT.

The chain links TRBV10-3 to TRBJ1-1; no clear D gene. Germline V CDR1 and CDR2: ENHRY, SYGVKD. The V end lost 0 bases, the J end lost 1 base, and 9 bases lay between the germline ends. The CDR3 is 15 residues long. CDR3 sequence: CAISESFGQNTEAFF. In nucleotides, the CDR3 is TGTGCCATCAGTGAGTCTTTTGGGCAGAACACTGAAGCTTTCTTT.

This chain links TRBV28 with TRBJ1-6, with D possibly TRBD1 on 5 matching bases. Trimming removed 5 bases at V and 0 bases at J, with 11 bases between. CDR1 is MDHEN, CDR2 SYDVKM, per germline. CDR3 size: 16 residues. This CDR3 reads CASSSPGISYNSPLHF. The CDR3 bases are TGTGCCAGCAGTAGTCCAGGGATCTCCTATAATTCACCCCTCCACTTT.

V gene TRBV10-1 combines with J gene TRBJ2-7; D is possibly TRBD2 (6 bases). The germline CDR1 and CDR2 sequences are WNHNN and SYGVQD (reference sequence). V lost 6 bases, J lost 9 bases, and 24 bases lay in between. CDR3 length equals 15 residues. The CDR3 coding sequence is TGCGCCAGCAGGGGGAAAACCACATCACCCGGGGGGCAGTACTTC. This translates into CASRGKTTSPGGQYF.

The chain joins TRBV20-1 to TRBJ2-1; 10 bases fit TRBD2. CDR3 size: 19 residues. Germline CDR1 reads DFQATT; CDR2 reads SNEGSKA (reference sequence). After removal of 3 bases from V and 4 bases from J, the junction contained 18 bases not matched to a gene. The CDR3 spells CSASNGEKRLAGAYNEQFF. CDR3 nucleotides: TGCAGTGCTAGTAACGGGGAAAAAAGGCTAGCGGGAGCTTACAATGAGCAGTTCTTC.

The V call is TRBV9, the J call TRBJ2-3; 11 bases are shared with TRBD2. The germline V gene has CDR1 SGDLS and CDR2 YYNGEE. Trimming cost V 0 bases and J 4 bases; bases outside gene matches: 1. The CDR3 totals 15 residues. For the CDR3, the DNA is TGTGCCAGCAGCGTAGGACTAGCGGGACCAGATACGCAGTATTTT. It codes for CASSVGLAGPDTQYF.

This chain links TRBV7-2 with TRBJ2-1, with D perhaps matching TRBD2 (6 bases). The CDR3 runs to 15 residues. The V end was cut by 1 base, the J end by 15 bases, with 22 bases between. Per germline, CDR1 SGHTA and CDR2 FQGNSA. In DNA form, the CDR3 reads TGTGCCAGCAGCTTAGGAGGAGGGACCGGGCGGGTAGGGTTCTTC. This gives the protein CASSLGGGTGRVGFF.

This chain uses TRBV7-2 with TRBJ2-4, with a tentative D call TRBD1 (6 bases). Deletions cut 1 base from V and 3 bases from J, with 13 bases between. This CDR3 region has 16 residues. Germline CDR1 is SGHTA and CDR2 is FQGNSA. CDR3 sequence (DNA): TGTGCCAGCAGCTTAGGTTTCAGGGGTGTCAAAAACATTCAGTACTTC. Translating it yields CASSLGFRGVKNIQYF.

The chain combines TRBV27 with TRBJ1-6; TRBD1 matches at 8 bases. CDR3 size: 12 residues. The ends lost 5 bases at V and 10 bases at J; junction bases unmatched: 1. Germline loops: CDR1 MNHEY, CDR2 SMNVEV (reference sequence). CDR3 DNA: TGTGCCAGCAGTACAGGGGGGTCACCCCTCCACTTT. Its translation: CASSTGGSPLHF.

The CDR3 sequence: CASSFSGVGNTQYF. The CDR3 DNA reads as TGTGCCAGCAGCTTCTCGGGGGTGGGGAATACGCAGTATTTT. The J gene is TRBJ2-3, the V gene TRBV7-8, with D perhaps TRBD2 (6 bases). This CDR3 contains 14 residues. V was clipped by 3 bases and J by 7 bases, with 14 bases between them. The germline CDR1 and CDR2 sequences are SGHVS and FQNEAQ.

This rearrangement joins TRBV3-1 (or the pseudogene TRBV3-2) to TRBJ1-1, with unresolved D. Trimming pared 3 bases from V and 5 bases from J, leaving 10 bases between. Germline V lookup: CDR1 LGHDT, CDR2 YNNKEL (reference sequence). The CDR3 runs to 13 residues. CDR3 amino acids: CASSQDWGTEAFF. CDR3 DNA sequence: TGTGCCAGCAGCCAGGACTGGGGAACTGAAGCTTTCTTT.

The gene calls are TRBV27 and TRBJ1-5; 7 bases align to TRBD1. The CDR3 extends over 15 amino acids. J lost 3 bases, V lost 8 bases, and 10 bases had no gene match. Germline CDR1 and CDR2: MNHEY and SMNVEV (reference sequence). CDR3: CASWTGTALNQPQHF. The CDR3 DNA reads TGTGCCAGCTGGACCGGGACAGCTCTCAATCAGCCCCAGCATTTT.

The gene calls are TRBV28 and TRBJ2-5; 7 bases align to TRBD1. Trimming removed 5 bases from V and 5 bases from J; junction bases left unmatched: 8. The CDR3 consists of 14 residues. Germline CDR1 reads MDHEN; CDR2 reads SYDVKM. The CDR3 nucleotides read TGTGCCAGCAGTGCCAGACAGGGTCGGGAGACCCAGTACTTC. Its translation is CASSARQGRETQYF.

The chain uses TRBV9 and TRBJ2-7; D might be TRBD2 (7 bases). The CDR3 runs 14 residues. The germline V gene has CDR1 SGDLS and CDR2 YYNGEE. V was trimmed by 3 bases and J by 3 bases, leaving 13 bases between them. In nucleotides, the CDR3 is TGTGCCAGCAGCGGAGGGGGGGTAGGCTACGAGCAGTACTTC. The encoded protein is CASSGGGVGYEQYF.

DNA for the CDR3: TGTGCCAGCAGTCCACTAGCGGGACAGAAGACCCAGTTCTTC. Translation: CASSPLAGQKTQFF. The chain has TRBV27 and TRBJ2-1; 10 bases map to TRBD2. This CDR3 is 14 amino acids long. Germline CDR1 is MNHEY and CDR2 is SMNVEV (reference sequence). V shed 5 bases and J 13 bases; nucleotides not matched to a gene: 11.

DNA for the CDR3: TGCGCCAGCAGCCTTCTGCCACAAGATACGCAGTATTTT. It codes for CASSLLPQDTQYF. V is TRBV4-1 and J is TRBJ2-3; D not certain. Trimming took off 4 bases at V and 5 bases at J, with 10 bases between the two ends. Germline V gene data show CDR1 as MGHRA and CDR2 as YSYEKL. This CDR3 region has 13 residues.

The chain carries TRBV7-9 and TRBJ1-4, with no clear D. The CDR3 is 18 residues long. Trimming took 5 bases from V and 8 from J, leaving 27 bases between them. Germline values: CDR1 SEHNR, CDR2 FQNEAQ (reference sequence). CDR3 sequence reads: CASSTPDTPRETQEKLFF. DNA of the CDR3: TGTGCCAGCAGCACGCCAGACACCCCCCGGGAGACGCAAGAAAAACTGTTTTTT.

This chain connects TRBV11-3 to TRBJ1-1, with 10 nucleotides matching TRBD1. V shed 4 bases and J 2 bases; nucleotides not matched to a gene: 7. The length of the CDR3 is 16 residues. Germline V gene lookup returns CDR1 SGHNT and CDR2 YENEEA. CDR3 sequence: CASSYEGTGVNTEAFF. The DNA for the CDR3 is TGTGCCAGCAGCTACGAAGGGACAGGGGTCAACACTGAAGCTTTCTTT. The complete variable domain, with remaining parts taken from reference TRBV11-3 and TRBJ1-1, reads EAGVVQSPRYKIIEKKQPVAFWCNPISGHNTLYWYLQNLGQGPELLIRYENEEAVDDSQLPKDRFSAERLKGVDSTLKIQPAELGDSAVYLCASSYEGTGVNTEAFFGQGTRLTVV.

Worth noting for this clone: Within the sample, other DNA sequences also encode this same CDR3. The chain recombines TRBV5-1 with TRBJ1-2; the D gene is possibly TRBD1 (5 bases). The V and J ends lost 4 bases and 6 bases respectively, with 10 bases between them. Germline CDR1 reads SGHRS; CDR2 reads YFSETQ. CDR3 length equals 12 residues. This CDR3 reads CASSLGGDGYTF. The CDR3 DNA reads as TGCGCCAGCAGCCTCGGGGGGGATGGCTACACCTTC.

The V gene is TRBV27, the J gene TRBJ1-6, with TRBD1 as a possible D gene (5 bases). Germline assignment: CDR1 MNHEY and CDR2 SMNVEV (reference sequence). V was pared by 5 bases and J by 6 bases, with 11 bases between. The CDR3 extends over 14 amino acids. The CDR3 sequence: CASSGRTLNSPLHF. CDR3 DNA: TGTGCCAGCAGTGGACGGACACTTAATTCACCCCTCCACTTT.

The rearrangement links TRBV6-5 to TRBJ1-2, with a possible D match to TRBD1 (5 bases). The CDR3 loop spans 13 amino acids. Germline lookup yields CDR1 MNHEY and CDR2 SVGAGI. Trimming removed 6 bases at V and 6 bases at J, with 14 bases between. CDR3 sequence reads: CASRRGQNDGYTF. DNA of the CDR3: TGTGCCAGCAGGAGAGGACAAAATGATGGCTACACCTTC.

The rearrangement uses TRBV6-5 and TRBJ1-6; D is ambiguous. The V end was cut by 6 bases, the J end by 5 bases, with 11 bases between. The CDR3 is 14 amino acids. Germline V gene data show CDR1 as MNHEY and CDR2 as SVGAGI. The CDR3 DNA reads as TGTGCCAGCAGGGACGGGAGGAATAATTCACCCCTCCACTTT. Protein: CASRDGRNNSPLHF.

The chain carries TRBV3-1 (or the pseudogene TRBV3-2) and TRBJ1-2; TRBD1 agrees at 7 bases. The CDR3 totals 15 residues. The germline CDR1 and CDR2 sequences are LGHDT and YNNKEL (reference sequence). After removal of 1 base from V and 4 bases from J, the junction contained 6 bases not matched to a gene. The CDR3 loop reads CASSQVAGGVYGYTF. DNA for the CDR3: TGTGCCAGCAGCCAAGTGGCAGGGGGAGTCTATGGCTACACCTTC.